The 32 T cell receptor beta chains in this list originate from one sample, sequenced in a study of blood T cell repertoires in COVID-19. Clones were read by immunoSEQ multiplex PCR, and TCRdb kept only the in-frame ones, dropping some. The table shows about 380,000 clones, with 75% to 90% occurring only once. The sequenced sample was peripheral blood. These receptors were taken from a woman aged 18-29 years with acute or convalescent COVID-19.

The rearrangement joins TRBV5-1 to TRBJ2-5; 7 bases match TRBD2. Germline-derived CDR1 and CDR2 are SGHRS and YFSETQ. The CDR3 length is 14 residues. The trim removed 5 bases at V and 5 bases at J, leaving 9 bases unmatched. CDR3 nucleotides: TGCGCCAGCAGTTCCGGGACTACTGCGGAGACCCAGTACTTC. This codes for CASSSGTTAETQYF. Together with reference TRBV5-1 and TRBJ2-5, the CDR3 gives the full variable domain: KAGVTQTPRYLIKTRGQQVTLSCSPISGHRSVSWYQQTPGQGLQFLFEYFSETQRNKGNFPGRFSGRQFSNSRSEMNVSTLELGDSALYLCASSSGTTAETQYFGPGTRLLVL.

This chain uses TRBV3-1 (or the pseudogene TRBV3-2) with TRBJ1-6; a possible D gene is TRBD1 (6 bases). Trimming shortened V by 6 bases and J by 12 bases, and 18 bases separated the two germline ends. The CDR3 has 14 residues. Per the germline V gene, CDR1 is LGHDT and CDR2 is YNNKEL (reference sequence). In nucleotides, the CDR3 is TGTGCCAGCAGTCGGTATTCAGGGGATCGACCCCTCCACTTT. Amino acids: CASSRYSGDRPLHF.

The chain links TRBV10-3 to TRBJ2-5; TRBD1 aligns across 8 bases. CDR1 is ENHRY, CDR2 SYGVKD, per germline. V lost 10 bases and J lost 2; bases outside the gene matches: 24. The CDR3 runs to 19 residues. CDR3 amino acids: CARQGLQQGLKEGQETQYF. The CDR3 nucleotides read TGTGCCAGACAGGGGCTCCAACAGGGGTTAAAGGAGGGGCAAGAGACCCAGTACTTC.

CDR3 in DNA: TGCAGCGTTGTTCTCGACCCTAAAACAGGGAACTATGGCTACACCTTC. This gives the protein CSVVLDPKTGNYGYTF. The rearrangement uses TRBV29-1 and TRBJ1-2, with a tentative D call TRBD1 (6 bases). Trimming shortened V by 4 bases and J by 2 bases, and 20 bases separated the two germline ends. There are 16 residues in the CDR3. Germline CDR1 SQVTM, CDR2 ANQGSEA.

The chain carries TRBV5-6 and TRBJ1-3; D gene unclear. The CDR3 extends over 14 amino acids. Germline CDR1 SGHDT, CDR2 YYEEEE. Between the trimmed V and J ends, which lost 0 bases and 1 base, there was a span of 5 bases. The CDR3 region has the DNA TGTGCCAGCAGCTTGGTACATTCTGGAAACACCATATATTTT. Amino acids: CASSLVHSGNTIYF.

The chain recombines TRBV6-6 with TRBJ1-4; the match to TRBD1 covers 8 bases. The CDR3 has 16 amino acids. The V gene end was trimmed by 5 bases and the J gene end by 4 bases; junction bases not matched to a gene: 9. Germline V gene lookup returns CDR1 MNHNY and CDR2 SVGAGI (reference sequence). This chain's CDR3 is CASSQGFRGLNEKLFF. CDR3 sequence (DNA): TGTGCCAGCAGTCAGGGATTCAGGGGGCTTAATGAAAAACTGTTTTTT.

This rearrangement joins TRBV7-9 to TRBJ2-7; D is unresolved. This CDR3 comprises 13 residues. V shed 2 bases and J shed 3 bases, with 8 bases lying between them. Germline CDR1 SEHNR, CDR2 FQNEAQ (reference sequence). The CDR3 reads CASSLSSIYEQYF. CDR3 coding DNA: TGTGCCAGCAGCTTAAGCTCAATCTACGAGCAGTACTTC.

The V gene is TRBV5-1, the J gene TRBJ2-7; 13 nucleotides match TRBD2. Unmatched junction bases numbered 9, after V lost 4 bases and J lost 5 bases. Per germline, CDR1 SGHRS and CDR2 YFSETQ. The CDR3 runs to 16 residues. The CDR3: CASSIMRLAGGDEQYF. CDR3 DNA: TGCGCCAGCAGCATTATGCGACTAGCGGGAGGAGACGAGCAGTACTTC. The whole variable domain, remainder taken from reference TRBV5-1 and TRBJ2-7, is KAGVTQTPRYLIKTRGQQVTLSCSPISGHRSVSWYQQTPGQGLQFLFEYFSETQRNKGNFPGRFSGRQFSNSRSEMNVSTLELGDSALYLCASSIMRLAGGDEQYFGPGTRLTVT.

This chain uses TRBV5-1 with TRBJ1-1; D gene ambiguous. V was clipped by 0 bases and J by 8 bases, with 11 bases between them. Germline CDR1 is SGHRS and CDR2 is YFSETQ. The CDR3 contains 13 residues. CDR3 nucleotide sequence: TGCGCCAGCAGCTTGGGAGGAGGGAGGGAAGCTTTCTTT. This gives the protein CASSLGGGREAFF. The full variable domain, with the rest looked up from reference TRBV5-1 and TRBJ1-1, is KAGVTQTPRYLIKTRGQQVTLSCSPISGHRSVSWYQQTPGQGLQFLFEYFSETQRNKGNFPGRFSGRQFSNSRSEMNVSTLELGDSALYLCASSLGGGREAFFGQGTRLTVV.

The chain is built from TRBV18 and TRBJ2-7; 8 bases match TRBD2. V trimming: 3 bases; J trimming: 3 bases; junction bases outside the gene matches: 4. Germline CDR1 is KGHSH and CDR2 is LQKENI. The CDR3 has 14 amino acids. DNA of the CDR3: TGTGCCAGCTCACCCTCCGCGGGGGGCTACGAGCAGTACTTC. Translating gives CASSPSAGGYEQYF. Full variable domain (missing parts from reference TRBV18 and TRBJ2-7): NAGVMQNPRHLVRRRGQEARLRCSPMKGHSHVYWYRQLPEEGLKFMVYLQKENIIDESGMPKERFSAEFPKEGPSILRIQQVVRGDSAAYFCASSPSAGGYEQYFGPGTRLTVT.

This clone was seen once. This rearrangement joins TRBV5-6 to TRBJ1-1; D is possibly TRBD1 (5 bases). The CDR3 extends over 17 amino acids. Germline V gene data show CDR1 as SGHDT and CDR2 as YYEEEE. V lost 3 bases, J lost 4 bases, and 22 bases lay in between. CDR3 loop: CASSSGGAGLGGTEAFF. In nucleotides, the CDR3 is TGTGCCAGCAGCTCGGGAGGGGCAGGTCTTGGTGGCACTGAAGCTTTCTTT.

The V call is TRBV2, the J call TRBJ2-2, with 8 positions matching TRBD1. CDR1 and CDR2 from the germline V gene are SNHLY and FYNNEI. This CDR3 has 16 amino acids. J was trimmed by 2 bases and V by 8 bases; bases with no gene match: 10. The CDR3 DNA reads as TGTGCCAGCCGAATGCAGGGGGCCCTAAACACCGGGGAGCTGTTTTTT. Its protein product is CASRMQGALNTGELFF.

This chain uses TRBV30 with TRBJ2-7, with D possibly being TRBD1 (6 bases). The CDR3 is 13 residues long. The V and J ends lost 4 bases and 3 bases respectively, with 13 bases between them. Germline CDR1 GTSNPN, CDR2 SVGIG (reference sequence). The CDR3 DNA reads as TGTGCCTGGAACGACAGGCCAGTCTACGAGCAGTACTTC. Translation gives CAWNDRPVYEQYF.

The chain employs TRBV19 and TRBJ1-2; 8 bases fit TRBD1. This CDR3 is 18 amino acids long. Germline lookup yields CDR1 LNHDA and CDR2 SQIVND (reference sequence). V dropped 6 bases and J dropped 4; count of bases not matched to a gene: 19. The CDR3 nucleotides are TGTGCCAGTAGCTTAAGGACAGGGAGGAGCCCCCTTTCCTATGGCTACACCTTC. This sequence encodes CASSLRTGRSPLSYGYTF. Full variable domain (missing parts from reference TRBV19 and TRBJ1-2): DGGITQSPKYLFRKEGQNVTLSCEQNLNHDAMYWYRQDPGQGLRLIYYSQIVNDFQKGDIAEGYSVSREKKESFPLTVTSAQKNPTAFYLCASSLRTGRSPLSYGYTFGSGTRLTVV.

The V and J genes are TRBV9 and TRBJ1-2; D is possibly TRBD1 (5 bases). The germline V gene has CDR1 SGDLS and CDR2 YYNGEE. The CDR3 is made up of 15 amino acids. V was trimmed by 0 bases and J by 7 bases, leaving 16 bases between them. As DNA, the CDR3 is TGTGCCAGCAGCGTAGCGGAGGGACCTATTGCTGGCTACACCTTC. It yields the protein CASSVAEGPIAGYTF.

The chain employs TRBV7-3 and TRBJ2-7; 10 bases agree with TRBD1. This CDR3 spans 14 amino acids. Germline CDR1 SGHTA, CDR2 FQGTGA. The junction had 6 bases not matched to a gene; V was cut back by 5 bases and J by 5 bases. The CDR3 sequence: CASSESGTGDEQYF. The CDR3 DNA follows: TGTGCCAGCAGCGAATCCGGGACAGGGGACGAGCAGTACTTC.

V is TRBV12-3 or TRBV12-4 and J is TRBJ2-7, with TRBD1 matching 9 bases. With V trimmed by 6 bases and J by 4 bases, 4 bases remained unmatched. CDR3 length: 13 amino acids. The CDR3 reads CASSGQGRYEQYF. CDR3 nucleotides: TGTGCCAGCAGCGGACAGGGGAGATACGAGCAGTACTTC.

The CDR3 here is CASSSTDRTRNEQFF. The CDR3 coding sequence is TGTGCCAGCAGTTCTACCGACAGGACTAGGAATGAGCAGTTCTTC. The chain has TRBV9 and TRBJ2-1, with D perhaps TRBD2 (7 bases). Trimming took off 5 bases at V and 7 bases at J, with 19 bases between the two ends. The germline V gene encodes CDR1 SGDLS and CDR2 YYNGEE. The CDR3 covers 15 residues.

In this sample, this clone turned up once. The V call is TRBV7-8, the J call TRBJ2-4; TRBD1 is a possible D gene (6 bases). The germline V and J ends were trimmed by 5 bases and 0 bases, with 14 bases remaining between them. CDR3 size: 16 residues. Germline V lookup: CDR1 SGHVS, CDR2 FQNEAQ. The CDR3 DNA is TGTGCCAGCAGCGTAGGACAGCTTATAGCCAAAAACATTCAGTACTTC. Protein: CASSVGQLIAKNIQYF.

This clone was seen a single time. V gene TRBV5-4 combines with J gene TRBJ1-2; TRBD1 might be the D (6 bases). Trimming shortened V by 0 bases and J by 4 bases, and 10 bases separated the two germline ends. From germline, CDR1 is SGHNT and CDR2 YYREEE (reference sequence). This CDR3 has 14 amino acids. CDR3 loop: CASSLEDSTYGYTF. The CDR3 DNA follows: TGTGCCAGCAGCTTGGAGGACAGCACCTATGGCTACACCTTC. Full variable domain (missing parts from reference TRBV5-4 and TRBJ1-2): ETGVTQSPTHLIKTRGQQVTLRCSSQSGHNTVSWYQQALGQGPQFIFQYYREEENGRGNFPPRFSGLQFPNYSSELNVNALELDDSALYLCASSLEDSTYGYTFGSGTRLTVV.

This sequence joins TRBV28 and TRBJ1-4; 10 nucleotides agree with TRBD1. CDR1 is MDHEN, CDR2 SYDVKM, per germline. Unmatched junction bases numbered 9, after V lost 5 bases and J lost 3 bases. The CDR3 covers 17 residues. In DNA form, the CDR3 reads TGTGCCAGCAGTCTACCGGGACAGGGGAGACCTAATGAAAAACTGTTTTTT. It encodes CASSLPGQGRPNEKLFF. Together with reference TRBV28 and TRBJ1-4, the CDR3 gives the full variable domain: DVKVTQSSRYLVKRTGEKVFLECVQDMDHENMFWYRQDPGLGLRLIYFSYDVKMKEKGDIPEGYSVSREKKERFSLILESASTNQTSMYLCASSLPGQGRPNEKLFFGSGTQLSVL.

V gene TRBV30 combines with J gene TRBJ1-4; D remains ambiguous. CDR3 length: 15 residues. The V gene's germline CDR1 is GTSNPN and CDR2 SVGIG (reference sequence). V was cut by 0 bases and J by 5 bases, with 13 bases left in between. The CDR3 region is CAWSVQRGLNEKLFF. For the CDR3, the DNA is TGTGCCTGGAGTGTACAGCGGGGTCTGAATGAAAAACTGTTTTTT.

The rearrangement links TRBV10-3 to TRBJ2-5; D may be TRBD1 (6 bases). The V and J ends lost 5 bases and 0 bases respectively, with 10 bases between them. This CDR3 has 14 amino acids. Germline assignment: CDR1 ENHRY and CDR2 SYGVKD. CDR3 bases: TGTGCCATCAGTCCCGGGACATACCAAGAGACCCAGTACTTC. Protein product: CAISPGTYQETQYF.

The V gene is TRBV5-1, the J gene TRBJ1-3, with 7 bases aligning to TRBD1. The CDR3 contains 17 residues. V shed 0 bases, J shed 0 bases, and the junction held 6 bases outside the gene matches. CDR1 and CDR2 from the germline V gene are SGHRS and YFSETQ. The CDR3 region has the DNA TGCGCCAGCAGCTTGGTTGGGGGACAGAGCTCTGGAAACACCATATATTTT. Translation: CASSLVGGQSSGNTIYF.

The V gene is TRBV27, the J gene TRBJ1-6, with D maybe TRBD1 (6 bases). The V and J ends lost 7 bases and 10 bases respectively, with 17 bases between them. This CDR3 comprises 14 residues. The V gene's germline CDR1 is MNHEY and CDR2 SMNVEV (reference sequence). CDR3 sequence (DNA): TGTGCCAGCAATCGGGCAGGGGAAGGATCACCCCTCCACTTT. Translation gives CASNRAGEGSPLHF.

This chain joins TRBV7-9 and TRBJ2-1; 11 bases agree with TRBD2. Germline lookup yields CDR1 SEHNR and CDR2 FQNEAQ (reference sequence). V was pared by 5 bases and J by 6 bases, with 9 bases of the junction left unmatched. The CDR3 spans 16 residues. CDR3 amino acids: CASSTRSGRAPNEQFF. The CDR3 coding sequence is TGTGCCAGCAGCACCCGTAGCGGGAGGGCCCCCAATGAGCAGTTCTTC.

The chain couples TRBV14 to TRBJ1-1, with 8 positions matching TRBD1. CDR1 is SGHDN, CDR2 FVKESK, per germline. This CDR3 comprises 18 residues. The V gene end was trimmed by 0 bases and the J gene end by 1 base; junction bases not matched to a gene: 10. CDR3 nucleotides: TGTGCCAGCAGCCAAGATTGGTGGCAGGGGGCGAAGAACACTGAAGCTTTCTTT. Translating it yields CASSQDWWQGAKNTEAFF.

The chain joins TRBV14 to TRBJ2-1, with 8 bases matching TRBD2. The CDR3 runs 18 residues. Germline trimming cut 1 base from V and 3 bases from J; bases unmatched to any gene: 11. CDR1 and CDR2 from the germline V gene are SGHDN and FVKESK. The CDR3 loop is CASSQGGLREALYNEQFF. CDR3 coding DNA: TGTGCCAGCAGCCAAGGGGGCTTGCGGGAGGCCCTCTACAATGAGCAGTTCTTC.

The chain joins TRBV18 to TRBJ2-2; D might be TRBD1 (6 bases). Germline CDR1 reads KGHSH; CDR2 reads LQKENI. Trimming pared 3 bases from V and 3 bases from J, leaving 17 bases between. The CDR3 has 17 amino acids. The CDR3 region is CASSPLVGGIDTGELFF. The CDR3 nucleotides read TGTGCCAGCTCACCGCTGGTAGGGGGTATCGACACCGGGGAGCTGTTTTTT. The full variable domain, in which reference TRBV18 and TRBJ2-2 provide the parts outside the CDR3, is NAGVMQNPRHLVRRRGQEARLRCSPMKGHSHVYWYRQLPEEGLKFMVYLQKENIIDESGMPKERFSAEFPKEGPSILRIQQVVRGDSAAYFCASSPLVGGIDTGELFFGEGSRLTVL.

The rearrangement links TRBV2 to TRBJ2-5; TRBD2 agrees at 12 bases. The trim removed 6 bases at V and 4 bases at J, leaving 6 bases unmatched. Per the germline V gene, CDR1 is SNHLY and CDR2 is FYNNEI. This CDR3 spans 15 amino acids. The CDR3 loop is CASRDRLAGAETQYF. DNA of the CDR3: TGTGCCAGCAGGGATAGACTAGCGGGAGCAGAGACCCAGTACTTC.

The V gene is TRBV21-1, the J gene TRBJ1-5. TRBV21-1 is labeled a pseudogene. CDR3 length equals 17 residues. This CDR3 reads CASSKQRLIYSNQPQHF. CDR3 in DNA: TGTGCCAGCAGCAAACAGCGACTTATTTATAGCAATCAGCCCCAGCATTTT.

This chain's CDR3 is CASSLTAENSPLHF. DNA of the CDR3: TGTGCCAGCAGCTTGACAGCTGAAAATTCACCCCTCCACTTT. The chain joins TRBV5-4 to TRBJ1-6; no clear D gene. CDR1 and CDR2 from the germline V gene are SGHNT and YYREEE (reference sequence). The CDR3 extends over 14 amino acids. V dropped 1 base and J dropped 7 bases, with 9 bases sitting between them.